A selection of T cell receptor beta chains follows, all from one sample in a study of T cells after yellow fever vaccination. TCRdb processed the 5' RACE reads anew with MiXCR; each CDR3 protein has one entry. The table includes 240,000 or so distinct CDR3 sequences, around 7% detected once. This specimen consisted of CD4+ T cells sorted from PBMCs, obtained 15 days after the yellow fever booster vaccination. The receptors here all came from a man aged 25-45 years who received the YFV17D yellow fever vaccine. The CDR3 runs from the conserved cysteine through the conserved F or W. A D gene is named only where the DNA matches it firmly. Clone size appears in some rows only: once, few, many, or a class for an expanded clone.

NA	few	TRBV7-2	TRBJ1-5	CASSRGGPTQPQHF	TGTGCCAGCAGCAGGGGCGGCCCCACCCAGCCCCAGCATTTT
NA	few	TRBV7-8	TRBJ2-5	CASSLGRIETQYF	TGTGCCAGCAGCTTAGGGCGAATTGAGACCCAGTACTTC
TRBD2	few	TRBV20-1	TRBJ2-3	CSATGLADTDTQYF	TGCAGTGCGACAGGACTAGCGGATACAGATACGCAGTATTTT
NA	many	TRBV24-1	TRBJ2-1	CATSEAKEGEQFF	TGTGCCACCAGTGAGGCGAAAGAGGGGGAGCAGTTCTTC
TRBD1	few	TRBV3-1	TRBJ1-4	CASSPPNDRGYQKLFF	TGTGCCAGCAGCCCGCCAAATGACAGGGGTTATCAAAAACTGTTTTTT
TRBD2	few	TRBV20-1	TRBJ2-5	CSAARTSGRRRETQYF	TGCAGTGCTGCCAGGACTAGCGGGAGGAGGCGAGAGACCCAGTACTTC
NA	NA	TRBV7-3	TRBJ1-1	CASSIASAQGSEAFF	TGTGCCAGCAGCATCGCCTCCGCCCAGGGCAGTGAAGCTTTCTTT
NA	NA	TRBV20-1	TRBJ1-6	CSAPVSGGSYNSPLHF	TGCAGTGCCCCCGTGTCGGGGGGCTCCTATAATTCACCCCTCCACTTT
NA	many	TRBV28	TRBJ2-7	CASTIALEQYF	TGTGCCAGCACCATAGCCTTGGAGCAGTACTTC
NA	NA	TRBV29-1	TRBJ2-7	CSVDQGPYEQYF	TGCAGCGTTGATCAGGGCCCCTACGAGCAGTACTTC
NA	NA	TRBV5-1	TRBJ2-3	CASSSGLETDTQYF	TGCGCCAGCAGCTCGGGACTCGAGACAGATACGCAGTATTTT
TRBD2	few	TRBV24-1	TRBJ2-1	CATSDSLADKYNEQFF	TGTGCCACCAGTGATTCACTAGCGGACAAATACAATGAGCAGTTCTTC
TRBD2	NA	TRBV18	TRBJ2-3	CASSPVRLAGPLADTQYF	TGTGCCAGCTCACCAGTTCGGCTAGCGGGACCATTAGCGGATACGCAGTATTTT
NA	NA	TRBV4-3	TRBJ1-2	CASSQESTLGAGYTF	TGCGCCAGCAGCCAAGAGTCGACGCTGGGTGCTGGCTACACCTTC
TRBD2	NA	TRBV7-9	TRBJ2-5	CASSLPKRTSGIETQYF	TGTGCCAGCAGCTTACCGAAAAGGACTAGCGGGATTGAGACCCAGTACTTC
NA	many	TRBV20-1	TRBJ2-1	CSARDGSARKEQFF	TGCAGTGCTAGAGACGGTTCGGCTCGGAAGGAGCAGTTCTTC
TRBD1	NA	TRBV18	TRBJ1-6	CASSLDRAIYSPLHF	TGTGCCAGCTCACTTGACAGGGCGATCTATTCACCCCTCCACTTT
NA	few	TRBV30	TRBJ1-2	CAWTTGVLNYGYTF	TGTGCCTGGACTACAGGAGTCCTCAACTATGGCTACACCTTC
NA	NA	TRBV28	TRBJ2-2	CAPRGGEGPAGELFF	TGTGCGCCCAGGGGCGGGGAGGGCCCAGCCGGGGAGCTGTTTTTT
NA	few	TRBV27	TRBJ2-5	CASSLSMTETQYF	TGTGCCAGCAGTTTATCAATGACTGAGACCCAGTACTTC
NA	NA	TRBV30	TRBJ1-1	CAWSGHPGTEAFF	TGTGCCTGGTCTGGACACCCGGGCACTGAAGCTTTCTTT
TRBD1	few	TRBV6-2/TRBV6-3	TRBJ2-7	CASSRGGQGVYEQYF	TGTGCCAGCAGTAGGGGAGGACAGGGAGTTTACGAGCAGTACTTC
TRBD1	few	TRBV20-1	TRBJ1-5	CSATREGGFNQPQHF	TGCAGTGCGACTCGAGAAGGGGGCTTCAATCAGCCCCAGCATTTT
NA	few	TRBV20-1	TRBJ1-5	CSARGATPRGNQPQHF	TGCAGTGCTAGAGGGGCGACCCCGAGGGGCAATCAGCCCCAGCATTTT